The text below deals with one T cell receptor beta chain. These data originate in a study of shared clonotypes between healthy human individuals. Cells designated naive CD8 were CD45RO-negative and were positively selected for CCR7, with terminally differentiated effector memory CD45RA+ cells excluded. Caucasian adults living in Nashville, Tennessee, provided all samples. Germline V gives CDR1 LNHDA, CDR2 SQIVND (reference sequence). This CDR3 is built from 15 residues. Trimming removed 3 bases at V and 4 bases at J, with 16 bases between. Sequenced by immunoSEQ multiplex PCR; TCRdb stores in-frame clones only, minus some. The sample holds roughly 1,800,000 clones, about 94% seen once.

The sequence was collected from a man aged 18 to 29 in good health. The V call is TRBV19, the J call TRBJ2-7; D perhaps matches TRBD2 (6 bases). The sample consisted of naive CD8+ T cells sorted from blood. The CDR3 nucleotides read TGTGCCAGTAGTATGGATCGGGACTTCCTGTACGAGCAGTACTTC. Its protein product is CASSMDRDFLYEQYF.